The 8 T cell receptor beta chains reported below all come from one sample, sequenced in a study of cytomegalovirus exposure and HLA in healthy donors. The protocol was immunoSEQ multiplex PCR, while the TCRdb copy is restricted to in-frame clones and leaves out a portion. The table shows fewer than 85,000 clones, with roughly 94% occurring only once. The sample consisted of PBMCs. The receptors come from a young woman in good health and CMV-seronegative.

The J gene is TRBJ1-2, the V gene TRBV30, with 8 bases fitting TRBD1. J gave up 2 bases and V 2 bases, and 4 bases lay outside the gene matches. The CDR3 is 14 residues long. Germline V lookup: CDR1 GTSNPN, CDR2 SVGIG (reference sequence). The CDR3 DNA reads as TGTGCCTGGAGTTGGGACAGGTGGAACTATGGCTACACCTTC. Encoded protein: CAWSWDRWNYGYTF.

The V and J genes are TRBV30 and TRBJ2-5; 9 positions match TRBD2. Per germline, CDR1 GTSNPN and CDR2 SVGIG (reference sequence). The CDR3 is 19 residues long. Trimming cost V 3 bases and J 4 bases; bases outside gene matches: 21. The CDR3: CAWSPRTDLLLAGSETQYF. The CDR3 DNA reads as TGTGCCTGGAGCCCTCGCACGGACCTTCTCCTAGCGGGGTCAGAGACCCAGTACTTC.

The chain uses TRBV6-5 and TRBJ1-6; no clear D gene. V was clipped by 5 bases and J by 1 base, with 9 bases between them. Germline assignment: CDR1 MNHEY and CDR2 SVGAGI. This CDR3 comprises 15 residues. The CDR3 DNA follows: TGTGCCAGCAGTACGGAGAGGTCCTATAATTCACCCCTCCACTTT. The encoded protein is CASSTERSYNSPLHF.

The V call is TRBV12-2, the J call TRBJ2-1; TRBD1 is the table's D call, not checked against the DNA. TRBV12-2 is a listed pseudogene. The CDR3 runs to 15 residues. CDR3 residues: CASRQTGINYNEQFF. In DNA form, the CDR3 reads TGTGCAAGTCGCCAGACAGGGATCAACTACAATGAGCAGTTCTTC.

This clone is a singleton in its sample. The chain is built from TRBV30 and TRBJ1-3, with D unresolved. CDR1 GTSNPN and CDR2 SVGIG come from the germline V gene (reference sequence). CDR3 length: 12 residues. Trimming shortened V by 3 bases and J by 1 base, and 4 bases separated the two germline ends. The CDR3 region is CAWRQSGNTIYF. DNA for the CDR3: TGTGCCTGGAGGCAGTCTGGAAACACCATATATTTT.

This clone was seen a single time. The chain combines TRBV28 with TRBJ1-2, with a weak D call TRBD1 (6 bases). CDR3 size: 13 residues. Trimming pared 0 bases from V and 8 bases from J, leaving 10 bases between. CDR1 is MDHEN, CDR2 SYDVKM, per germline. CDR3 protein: CASSLWQGTGYTF. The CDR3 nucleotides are TGTGCCAGCAGTTTATGGCAGGGGACCGGCTACACCTTC.

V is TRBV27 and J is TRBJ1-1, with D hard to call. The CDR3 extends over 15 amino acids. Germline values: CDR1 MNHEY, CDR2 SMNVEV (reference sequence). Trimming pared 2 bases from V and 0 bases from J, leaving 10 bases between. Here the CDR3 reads CASSLVKAVNTEAFF. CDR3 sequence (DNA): TGTGCCAGCAGTTTAGTCAAAGCCGTGAACACTGAAGCTTTCTTT.

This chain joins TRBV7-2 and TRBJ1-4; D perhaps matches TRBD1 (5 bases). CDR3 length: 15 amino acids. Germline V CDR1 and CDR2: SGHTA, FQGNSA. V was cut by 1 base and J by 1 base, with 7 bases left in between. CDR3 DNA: TGTGCCAGCAGCTTAGTGGGGGGAACTAATGAAAAACTGTTTTTT. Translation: CASSLVGGTNEKLFF.